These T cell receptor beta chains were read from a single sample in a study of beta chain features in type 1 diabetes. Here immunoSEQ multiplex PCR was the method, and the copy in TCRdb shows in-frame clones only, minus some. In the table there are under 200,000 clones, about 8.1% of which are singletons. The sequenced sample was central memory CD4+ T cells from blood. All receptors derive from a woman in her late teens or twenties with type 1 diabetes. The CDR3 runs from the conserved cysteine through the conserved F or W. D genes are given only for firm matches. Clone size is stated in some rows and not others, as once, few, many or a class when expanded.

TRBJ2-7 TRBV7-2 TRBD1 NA CASSFQGQGYEQYF TGTGCCAGCAGCTTTCAAGGACAGGGCTACGAGCAGTACTTC
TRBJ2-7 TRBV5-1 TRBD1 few CASSLGTGVSYEQYF TGCGCCAGCAGCTTAGGGACAGGCGTCTCCTACGAGCAGTACTTC
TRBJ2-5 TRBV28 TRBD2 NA CASSTRGLEQETQYF TGTGCCAGCAGTACCCGTGGACTAGAGCAAGAGACCCAGTACTTC
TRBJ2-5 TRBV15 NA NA CATSRGREETQYF TGTGCCACCAGCAGAGGGAGGGAAGAGACCCAGTACTTC
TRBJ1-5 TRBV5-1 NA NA CASSPDSNNQPQHF TGCGCCAGCAGCCCTGACAGTAACAATCAGCCCCAGCATTTT
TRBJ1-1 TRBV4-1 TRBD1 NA CASSRGRLARGQPGEAFF TGCGCCAGCAGCCGGGGTCGTTTAGCGAGGGGACAGCCCGGTGAAGCTTTCTTT
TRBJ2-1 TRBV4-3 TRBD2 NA CANIGTSGYNEQFF TGCGCCAACATCGGGACTAGCGGGTACAATGAGCAGTTCTTC
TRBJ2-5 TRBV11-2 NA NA CASSWGPEDGPSSPQYF TGTGCCAGCAGCTGGGGGCCAGAGGACGGACCGAGTTCTCCCCAGTACTTC
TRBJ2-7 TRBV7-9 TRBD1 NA CASSSWTGETEQYF TGTGCCAGCAGCTCCTGGACAGGAGAGACCGAGCAGTACTTC
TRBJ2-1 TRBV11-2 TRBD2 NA CASSLPLSGGAVNNEQFF TGTGCCAGCAGCTTACCACTTAGCGGGGGGGCCGTAAACAATGAGCAGTTCTTC
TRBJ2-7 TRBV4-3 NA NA CASSQDRLGRGYNEQYF TGCGCCAGCAGCCAAGACCGTTTGGGCAGGGGTTACAACGAGCAGTACTTC
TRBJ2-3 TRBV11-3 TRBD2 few CASSLGLAEPTDTQYF TGTGCCAGCAGCTTAGGACTAGCGGAACCCACAGATACGCAGTATTTT
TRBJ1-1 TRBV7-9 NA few CASSYLGQGGSEAFF TGTGCCAGCAGCTACCTTGGGCAGGGCGGCTCTGAAGCTTTCTTT
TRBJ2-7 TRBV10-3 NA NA CATTDEGYEQYF TGTGCCACCACAGACGAGGGCTACGAGCAGTACTTC
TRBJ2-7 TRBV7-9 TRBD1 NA CASQGAGGYEQYF TGTGCCAGCCAGGGGGCAGGGGGCTACGAGCAGTACTTC
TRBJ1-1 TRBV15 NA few CATSRDLGGTEAFF TGTGCCACCAGCAGAGATTTGGGGGGCACTGAAGCTTTCTTT
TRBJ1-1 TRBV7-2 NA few CASSTSDRKTEAFF TGTGCCAGCAGCACCTCGGACAGAAAGACTGAAGCTTTCTTT
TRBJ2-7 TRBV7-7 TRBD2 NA CASSPVTSGEQYF TGTGCCAGCAGCCCGGTGACTAGCGGGGAGCAGTACTTC
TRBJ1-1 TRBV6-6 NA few CATLQDTNTEAFF TGTGCCACCCTTCAGGACACCAACACTGAAGCTTTCTTT
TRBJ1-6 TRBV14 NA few CASSQVRTNSPLHF TGTGCCAGCAGCCAAGTACGGACAAATTCACCCCTCCACTTT
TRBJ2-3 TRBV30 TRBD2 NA CAWRLAGSTDTQYF TGTGCCTGGAGGCTAGCGGGAAGCACAGATACGCAGTATTTT
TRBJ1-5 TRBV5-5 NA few CASSLSGRVSNQPQHF TGTGCCAGCAGCTTGTCGGGTAGAGTTAGCAATCAGCCCCAGCATTTT
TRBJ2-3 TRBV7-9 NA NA CASSASGMADTQYF TGTGCCAGCAGCGCCTCGGGTATGGCAGATACGCAGTATTTT
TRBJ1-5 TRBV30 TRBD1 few CAWKSGQGDRPQHF TGTGCCTGGAAGAGCGGACAGGGGGATCGGCCCCAGCATTTT